This T cell receptor beta chain emerged from a study of blood T cell repertoires in COVID-19 (TCRdb year 2020). In the study overall: Collaborator samples came from the United States, Italy and Spain and covered acute and convalescent phases of COVID-19. The prospective study material was composed of cDNA or gDNA derived from T cells, B-cell-depleted T cells, or PBMCs. The dataset comprised deeply sampled blood TCRbeta repertoires from subjects exposed to, actively infected with, or recovered from COVID-19. A freely available public database, intended as a resource for researchers studying the immune response to SARS-CoV-2, is where the repertoires were released. Samples were obtained from the ongoing ImmuneRACE study (first 160 participants) and from 1,254 subjects provided by 6 global collaborators. Nearly every sample came with metadata listing a de-identified subject ID, COVID-19 status, age in years and sex. Where HLA class I and class II types were available, the types were taken from metadata supplied by the sample provider, not from assay-based typing. Results the study describes overall, beyond this receptor: Clinical and demographic metadata were provided uncurated, with the amount varying by source and participant.

The immunoSEQ Assay, a bias-controlled multiplex PCR, was used to amplify TCRbeta CDR3 regions from genomic DNA. Per the source publication's procedure: The number of nucleated cells in each sample was estimated by amplification of reference gene primers within the assay. Sequence reads were collapsed and filtered to measure the absolute abundance of every unique TCRbeta CDR3 rearrangement. For each sample, productive Simpson clonality was calculated as the square root of Simpson's diversity index over productive rearrangements. In TCRdb, the immuneACCESS table is reduced to in-frame sequences with V and J assigned. These tables do not hold every clone; where another copy was compared, an unresolved V gene accounts for under half, and the others remain unexplained. V and J calls and clone size are as listed in that table; D and trimming were resolved from the DNA. Here the sample has about 170,000 clones; about 85% occur a single time. Clones ranked in the top ten supply about 1.2% of the sample.

A second Seattle source provided samples from volunteer blood donors who had recovered from COVID-19. Collaborating institutions collected whole blood in K2EDTA tubes following their own protocols. Collaborator samples were shipped for TCRbeta analysis as frozen whole blood, isolated PBMCs, or DNA extracted from either sample type. The CDR3 measures 13 amino acids from cysteine to phenylalanine. Left in the record is the CDR3 DNA by itself, 39 bases read in frame from the first base. Looking up the germline V gene yields CDR1 MNHEY and CDR2 SVGAGI. The germline V end is reduced by 6 bases and the J end by 7 bases; junction bases left unmatched: 8. Concerning this clone itself: Its specific antigen is unknown. Per-base qualities were not stored, and no clone one base away is much larger.

Recombination connected TRBV6-5 to TRBJ2-7; a stretch of 8 junction bases matches TRBD1. The sequenced sample was peripheral blood. The sequence was obtained from a man aged 55 to 70 who had recovered from COVID-19. The CDR3 amino acid sequence is: CASSLGQGREQYF. The nucleotides read TGTGCCAGCAGCCTTGGACAGGGAAGGGAGCAGTACTTC.